This TCR beta chain was found in a study of blood T cells in healthy people across ages. Then a second PCR, running roughly 7 to 11 cycles, was carried out with a sample-barcoded 5' primer and a J-beta primer mix. TCRdb analysed the 5' RACE reads with MiXCR anew, one entry per CDR3 protein. Seen here are under 700,000 distinct CDR3 sequences, 24% observed once, and the top ten hold around 10%. The CDR3 spans 14 residues. V gave up 6 bases and J gave up 8 bases; unmatched junction bases: 3. Germline V CDR1 and CDR2: MNHEY, SVGAGI. Peripheral blood samples of roughly 9.8 milliliters were drawn from each donor. These records were also assigned to another study, of T cells of mothers and their children. That source notes: The donors comprised roughly 6 children and their three healthy Caucasian mothers. During the second PCR, the M1S primer introduced sample barcodes along with 2-4 random nucleotides. For unrelated pairs as for related ones, thymic selection shapes TCR recombination output similarly.

Input material: blood. The sequence came from a boy under 18 in good health. This chain joins TRBV6-5 and TRBJ2-1; TRBD2 agrees at 14 bases. This CDR3 is CASRGLAGAYEQFF. CDR3 DNA sequence: TGTGCCAGCAGGGGACTAGCGGGAGCCTATGAGCAGTTCTTC.